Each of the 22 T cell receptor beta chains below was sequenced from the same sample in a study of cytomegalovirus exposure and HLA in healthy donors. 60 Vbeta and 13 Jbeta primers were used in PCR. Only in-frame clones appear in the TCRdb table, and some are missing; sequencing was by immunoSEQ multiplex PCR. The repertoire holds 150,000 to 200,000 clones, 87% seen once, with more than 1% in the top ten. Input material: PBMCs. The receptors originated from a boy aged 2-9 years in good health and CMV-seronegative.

The CDR3 protein is CASSVSGGVGEQFF. The CDR3 DNA follows: TGTGCCAGCAGCGTGAGCGGGGGTGTGGGTGAGCAGTTCTTC. This chain connects TRBV5-4 to TRBJ2-1; 8 nucleotides align to TRBD2. In germline, CDR1 is SGHNT, CDR2 YYREEE (reference sequence). The CDR3 is 14 residues long. Trimming at V came to 4 bases and at J to 9 bases, leaving 9 bases not matched to a gene.

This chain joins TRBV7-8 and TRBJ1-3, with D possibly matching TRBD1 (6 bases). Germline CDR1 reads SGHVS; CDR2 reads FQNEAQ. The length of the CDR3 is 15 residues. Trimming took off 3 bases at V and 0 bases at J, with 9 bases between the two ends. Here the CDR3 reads CASSLDSHSGNTIYF. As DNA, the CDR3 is TGTGCCAGCAGCTTGGACAGCCACTCTGGAAACACCATATATTTT.

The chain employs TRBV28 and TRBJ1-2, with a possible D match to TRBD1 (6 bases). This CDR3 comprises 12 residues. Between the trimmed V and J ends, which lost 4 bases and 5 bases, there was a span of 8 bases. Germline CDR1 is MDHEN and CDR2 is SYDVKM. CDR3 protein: CASSSQGYGYTF. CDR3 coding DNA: TGTGCCAGCAGTTCACAGGGTTATGGCTACACCTTC.

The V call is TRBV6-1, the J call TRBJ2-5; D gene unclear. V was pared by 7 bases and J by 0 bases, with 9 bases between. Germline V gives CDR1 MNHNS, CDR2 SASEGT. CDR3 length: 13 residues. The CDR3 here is CASNRLNQETQYF. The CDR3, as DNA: TGTGCCAGCAATCGACTGAACCAAGAGACCCAGTACTTC.

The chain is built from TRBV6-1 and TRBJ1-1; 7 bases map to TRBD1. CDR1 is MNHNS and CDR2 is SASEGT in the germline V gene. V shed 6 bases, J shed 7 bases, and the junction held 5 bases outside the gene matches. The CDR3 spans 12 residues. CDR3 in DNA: TGTGCCAGCAGGCAAGGGGGCTTTGAAGCTTTCTTT. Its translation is CASRQGGFEAFF.

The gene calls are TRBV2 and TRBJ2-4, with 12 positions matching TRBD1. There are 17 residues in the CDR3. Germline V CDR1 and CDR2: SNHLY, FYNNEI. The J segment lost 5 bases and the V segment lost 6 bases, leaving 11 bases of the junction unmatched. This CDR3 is CASSPGQGAFRENIQYF. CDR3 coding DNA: TGTGCCAGCAGCCCGGGACAGGGGGCTTTCAGAGAAAACATTCAGTACTTC.

The CDR3 loop reads CASSSRSHARRNDTGYTF. The CDR3 coding sequence is TGTGCCAGCAGCTCTCGGTCCCACGCGAGGCGGAACGATACTGGCTACACCTTC. The rearrangement joins TRBV7-8 to TRBJ1-2; D is unclear. This CDR3 is 18 amino acids long. The V and J ends lost 4 bases and 7 bases respectively, with 28 bases between them. CDR1 SGHVS and CDR2 FQNEAQ come from the germline V gene.

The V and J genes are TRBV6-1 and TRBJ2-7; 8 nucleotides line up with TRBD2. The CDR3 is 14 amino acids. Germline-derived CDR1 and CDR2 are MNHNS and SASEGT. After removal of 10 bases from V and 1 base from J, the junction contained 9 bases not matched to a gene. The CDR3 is CATITGGASYEQYF. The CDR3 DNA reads TGTGCCACAATCACCGGGGGGGCTTCCTACGAGCAGTACTTC.

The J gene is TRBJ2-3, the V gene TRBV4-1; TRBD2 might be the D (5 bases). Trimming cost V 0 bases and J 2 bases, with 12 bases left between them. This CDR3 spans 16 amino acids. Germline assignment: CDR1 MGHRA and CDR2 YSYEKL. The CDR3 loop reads CASSQEPADLTDTQYF. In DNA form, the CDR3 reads TGCGCCAGCAGCCAAGAACCAGCGGACCTCACAGATACGCAGTATTTT.

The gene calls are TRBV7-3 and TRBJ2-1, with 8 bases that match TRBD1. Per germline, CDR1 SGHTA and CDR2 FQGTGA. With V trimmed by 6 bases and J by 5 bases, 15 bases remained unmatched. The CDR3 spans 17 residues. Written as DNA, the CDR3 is TGTGCCAGCAGTTCTCCTGATACAGGGGGGTGGAACAATGAGCAGTTCTTC. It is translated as CASSSPDTGGWNNEQFF. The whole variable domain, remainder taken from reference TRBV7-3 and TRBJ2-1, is GAGVSQTPSNKVTEKGKYVELRCDPISGHTALYWYRQSLGQGPEFLIYFQGTGAADDSGLPNDRFFAVRPEGSVSTLKIQRTERGDSAVYLCASSSPDTGGWNNEQFFGPGTRLTVL.

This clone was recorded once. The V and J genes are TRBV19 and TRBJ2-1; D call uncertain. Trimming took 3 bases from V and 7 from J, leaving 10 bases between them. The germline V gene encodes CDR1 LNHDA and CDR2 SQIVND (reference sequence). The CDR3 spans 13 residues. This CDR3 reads CASSINAGNEQFF. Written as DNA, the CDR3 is TGTGCCAGTAGTATTAACGCCGGGAATGAGCAGTTCTTC.

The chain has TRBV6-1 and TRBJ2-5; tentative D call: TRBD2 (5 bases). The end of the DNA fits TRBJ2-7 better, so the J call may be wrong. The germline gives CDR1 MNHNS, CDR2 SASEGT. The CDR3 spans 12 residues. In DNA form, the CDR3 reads TGTGCCAGCAGTGAGACTACCTACGAGCAGTACTTC. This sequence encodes CASSETTYEQYF.

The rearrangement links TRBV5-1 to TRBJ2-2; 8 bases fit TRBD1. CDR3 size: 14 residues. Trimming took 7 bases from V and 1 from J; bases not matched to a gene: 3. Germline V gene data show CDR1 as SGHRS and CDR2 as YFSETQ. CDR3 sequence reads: CASCDRGNTGELFF. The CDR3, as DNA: TGCGCCAGCTGCGACAGGGGGAACACCGGGGAGCTGTTTTTT.

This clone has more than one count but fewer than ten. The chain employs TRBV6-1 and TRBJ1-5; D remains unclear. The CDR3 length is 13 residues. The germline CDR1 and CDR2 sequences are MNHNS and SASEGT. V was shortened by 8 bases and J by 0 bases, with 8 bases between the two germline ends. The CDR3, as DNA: TGTGCCAGCCAACAGTTTAGCAATCAGCCCCAGCATTTT. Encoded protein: CASQQFSNQPQHF.

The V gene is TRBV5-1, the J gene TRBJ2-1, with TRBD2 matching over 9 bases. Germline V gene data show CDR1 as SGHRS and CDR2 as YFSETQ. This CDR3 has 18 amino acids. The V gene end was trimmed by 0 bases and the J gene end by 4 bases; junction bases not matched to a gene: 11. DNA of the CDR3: TGCGCCAGCAGCTTGGCCTCGGCTAGCGGGGTCCCTTACAATGAGCAGTTCTTC. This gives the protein CASSLASASGVPYNEQFF.

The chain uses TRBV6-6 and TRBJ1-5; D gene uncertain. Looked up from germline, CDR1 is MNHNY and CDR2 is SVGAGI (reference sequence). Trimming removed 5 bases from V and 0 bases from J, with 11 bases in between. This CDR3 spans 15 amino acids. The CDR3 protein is CASSQREFSNQPQHF. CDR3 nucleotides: TGTGCCAGCAGTCAACGAGAATTTAGCAATCAGCCCCAGCATTTT.

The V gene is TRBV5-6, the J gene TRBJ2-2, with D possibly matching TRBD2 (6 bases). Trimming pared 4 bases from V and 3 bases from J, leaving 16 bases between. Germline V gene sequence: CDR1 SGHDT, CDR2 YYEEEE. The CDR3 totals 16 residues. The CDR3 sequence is CASSDEGTPYTGELFF. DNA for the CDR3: TGTGCCAGCAGCGATGAGGGGACTCCATACACCGGGGAGCTGTTTTTT.

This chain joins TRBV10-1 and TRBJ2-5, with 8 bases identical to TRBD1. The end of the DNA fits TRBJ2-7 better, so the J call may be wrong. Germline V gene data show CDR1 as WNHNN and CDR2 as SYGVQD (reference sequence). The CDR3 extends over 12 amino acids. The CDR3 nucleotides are TGCGCCAGCGGGACAGGCTCCTACGAGCAGTACTTC. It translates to CASGTGSYEQYF.

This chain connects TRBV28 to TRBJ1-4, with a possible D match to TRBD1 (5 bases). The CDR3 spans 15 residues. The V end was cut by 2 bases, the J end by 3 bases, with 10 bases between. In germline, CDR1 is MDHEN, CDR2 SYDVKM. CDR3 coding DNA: TGTGCCAGCAGTTTAGGAGGGGCCTCTAATGAAAAACTGTTTTTT. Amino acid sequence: CASSLGGASNEKLFF.

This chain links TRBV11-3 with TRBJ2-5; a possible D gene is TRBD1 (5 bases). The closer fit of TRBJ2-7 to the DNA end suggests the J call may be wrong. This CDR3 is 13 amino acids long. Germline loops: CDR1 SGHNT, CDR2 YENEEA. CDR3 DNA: TGTGCCAGCAGCTTAGTAAGGGGATACGAGCAGTACTTC. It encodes CASSLVRGYEQYF.

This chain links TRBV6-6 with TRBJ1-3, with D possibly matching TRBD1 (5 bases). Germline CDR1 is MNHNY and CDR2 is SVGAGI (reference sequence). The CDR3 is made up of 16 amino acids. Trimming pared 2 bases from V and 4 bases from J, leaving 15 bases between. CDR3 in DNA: TGTGCCAGCAGTTACCGGCTGGGGCAGTTCGGAAACACCATATATTTT. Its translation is CASSYRLGQFGNTIYF.

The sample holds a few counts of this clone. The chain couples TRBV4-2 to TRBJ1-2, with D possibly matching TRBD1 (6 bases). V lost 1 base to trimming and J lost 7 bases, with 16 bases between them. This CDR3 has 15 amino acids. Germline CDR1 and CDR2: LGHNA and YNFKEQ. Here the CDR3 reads CASSQAGRGIGGYTF. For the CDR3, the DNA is TGTGCCAGCAGCCAAGCCGGCAGGGGCATCGGTGGCTACACCTTC.